This T cell receptor beta chain stems from a study of T cell repertoires in cytomegalovirus infection. About the research overall: From public TCR beta signatures came an indication of both CMV infection and matching HLA type.

TCRdb fed the reads into MiXCR, producing one record per CDR3 protein. The sample includes about a million distinct CDR3 sequences, about a third seen only once; the top ten take 13%. Study outcomes and limitations: Clonotype analysis showed dominance of the ex vivo response by HLA-C-restricted CMV-specific TCR beta clonotypes.

The table lists this clonotype with a few counts. Antigen specificity is unknown. This CDR3 is 15 amino acids long. Germline values: CDR1 MNHNS, CDR2 SASEGT. Trimming removed 7 bases from V and 0 bases from J, with 10 bases in between. The sequence was obtained from a human donor in good health (CMV status not recorded). Some clones in this sample may be carry-over from other donors' samples. The starting material was cultured CD8+ T cells from PBMCs, obtained from culture after CMV antigen stimulation. The chain has TRBV6-1 and TRBJ1-6; D ambiguous. The CDR3 DNA reads as TGTGCCAGCACCGTCGAGAGCTCCTATAATTCACCCCTCCACTTT. Translating it yields CASTVESSYNSPLHF.